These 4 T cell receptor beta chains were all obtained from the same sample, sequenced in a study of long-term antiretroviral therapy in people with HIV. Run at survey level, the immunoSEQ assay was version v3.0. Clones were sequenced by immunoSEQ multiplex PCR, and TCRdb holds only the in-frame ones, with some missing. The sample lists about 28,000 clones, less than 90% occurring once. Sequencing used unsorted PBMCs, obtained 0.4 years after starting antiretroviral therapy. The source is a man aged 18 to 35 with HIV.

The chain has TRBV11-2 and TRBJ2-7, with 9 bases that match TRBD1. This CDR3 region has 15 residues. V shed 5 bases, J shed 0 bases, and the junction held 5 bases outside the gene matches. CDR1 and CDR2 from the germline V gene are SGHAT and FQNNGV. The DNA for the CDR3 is TGTGCCAGCAGCGCCGGGACAGGGATCTCCTACGAGCAGTACTTC. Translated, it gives CASSAGTGISYEQYF. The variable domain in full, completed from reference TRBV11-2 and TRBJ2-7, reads EAGVAQSPRYKIIEKRQSVAFWCNPISGHATLYWYQQILGQGPKLLIQFQNNGVVDDSQLPKDRFSAERLKGVDSTLKIQPAKLEDSAVYLCASSAGTGISYEQYFGPGTRLTVT.

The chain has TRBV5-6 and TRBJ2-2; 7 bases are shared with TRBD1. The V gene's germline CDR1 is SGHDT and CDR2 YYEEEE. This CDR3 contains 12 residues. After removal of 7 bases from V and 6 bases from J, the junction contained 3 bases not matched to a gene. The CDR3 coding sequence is TGTGCCAGCCTGGACAGGTCCGGGGAGCTGTTTTTT. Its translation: CASLDRSGELFF.

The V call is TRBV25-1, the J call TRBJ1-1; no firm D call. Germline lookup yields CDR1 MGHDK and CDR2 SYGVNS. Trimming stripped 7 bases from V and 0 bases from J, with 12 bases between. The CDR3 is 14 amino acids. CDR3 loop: CASNSFGVNTEAFF. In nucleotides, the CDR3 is TGTGCCAGCAATTCCTTCGGGGTGAACACTGAAGCTTTCTTT.

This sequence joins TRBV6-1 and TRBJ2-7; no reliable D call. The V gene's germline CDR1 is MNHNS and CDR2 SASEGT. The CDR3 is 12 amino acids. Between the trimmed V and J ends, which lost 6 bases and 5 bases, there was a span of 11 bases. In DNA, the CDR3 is TGTGCCAGCAGGACCTGGTCGGACGAGCAGTACTTC. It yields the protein CASRTWSDEQYF.